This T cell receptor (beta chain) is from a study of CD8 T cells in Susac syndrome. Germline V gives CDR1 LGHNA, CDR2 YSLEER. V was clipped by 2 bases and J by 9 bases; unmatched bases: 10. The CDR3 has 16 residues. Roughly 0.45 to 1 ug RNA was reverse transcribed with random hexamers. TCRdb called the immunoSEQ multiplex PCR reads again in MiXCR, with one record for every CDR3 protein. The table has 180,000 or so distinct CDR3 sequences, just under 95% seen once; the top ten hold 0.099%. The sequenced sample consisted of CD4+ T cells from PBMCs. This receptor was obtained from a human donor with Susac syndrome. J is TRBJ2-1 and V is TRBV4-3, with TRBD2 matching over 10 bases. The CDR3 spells CASSQSLAGVWSEQFF. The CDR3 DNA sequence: TGCGCCAGCAGCCAATCGCTAGCGGGAGTCTGGTCTGAGCAGTTCTTC.